A single sample gave rise to the 6 T cell receptor beta chains below, sequenced in a study of T cells in women clearing cervical HPV infection. Sequenced by immunoSEQ multiplex PCR; TCRdb stores in-frame clones only, minus some. This table holds 44,000 or so clones. Sequencing input: blood buffy coat. The source is a woman between 18 and 69 years old with a cervical HPV16 infection that either progressed to CIN3+ or cleared (not recorded which).

Points on this clone: The missing CDR3 end, 3 residues past where the read stops, is filled in from the germline J gene. The chain employs TRBV19 and TRBJ1-4, with D perhaps matching TRBD1 (5 bases). V lost 5 bases, J lost 3 bases, and 7 bases lay in between. There are 13 residues in the CDR3. In germline, CDR1 is LNHDA, CDR2 SQIVND (reference sequence). The CDR3: CASSRQPNEKLFF. CDR3 DNA (partial): TGTGCCAGTAGTCGACAGCCTAATGAAAAA.

The sequenced CDR3 bases are TGTGCCAGTAGTACCAGGGCCAACGAG. The encoded protein is CASSTRANE. The whole CDR3 protein reads CASSTRANEQYF. The chain recombines TRBV19 with TRBJ2-7; TRBD1 might be the D (5 bases). The sequenced fragment ends 3 residues before the CDR3 boundary, so the rest is inferred from the germline J gene. The V end was cut by 4 bases, the J end by 5 bases, with 9 bases between. The germline gives CDR1 LNHDA, CDR2 SQIVND (reference sequence). CDR3 length: 12 residues.

Note on this clone: Read coverage stops 3 residues before the CDR3 terminus; the germline J gene supplies the remainder. The chain uses TRBV5-8 and TRBJ1-6; D uncertain. CDR1 and CDR2 from the germline V gene are SGHTS and YDEGEE. The V gene lost 0 bases and the J gene lost 11 bases, with 6 bases spanning the gap. The CDR3 is 12 residues long. CDR3 DNA, as far as it was read: TGTGCCAGCAGCTTGGTAGCCCCACCC. This codes for CASSLVAPP. Given in full, the CDR3 is CASSLVAPPLHF.

Points on this clone: The missing CDR3 end, 3 residues past where the read stops, is filled in from the germline J gene. The chain joins TRBV4-1 to TRBJ1-4; D may be TRBD1 (5 bases). Trimming cost V 2 bases and J 4 bases, with 11 bases left between them. This CDR3 has 15 residues. Looked up from germline, CDR1 is MGHRA and CDR2 is YSYEKL. The CDR3 reads CASSQTDRDNEKLFF. The covered CDR3 bases are TGCGCCAGCAGCCAAACCGACAGAGATAATGAAAAA.

CDR3: CASSLASSGGYDYTF. The part of the CDR3 DNA that was read is TGTGCCAGCAGCTTAGCGTCTAGCGGGGGCTACGAC. The V and J genes are TRBV7-2 and TRBJ1-2; D might be TRBD1 (6 bases). The CDR3 end lies 3 residues beyond the end of the read and is filled in from the germline J gene. Germline V gives CDR1 SGHTA, CDR2 FQGNSA. This CDR3 region has 15 residues.

Remarks on this clone: The read terminates 3 residues ahead of where the CDR3 ends, so the germline J gene completes it. The chain recombines TRBV11-1 with TRBJ1-4, with 9 nucleotides matching TRBD1. Germline V lookup: CDR1 SGHAT, CDR2 FQDESV (reference sequence). CDR3 length equals 14 residues. CDR3 bases read: TGTGCCAGCAGGCCGACAGGGGGGAATTCACCA. Protein: CASRPTGGNSP. From start to end, the CDR3 is CASRPTGGNSPLFF.